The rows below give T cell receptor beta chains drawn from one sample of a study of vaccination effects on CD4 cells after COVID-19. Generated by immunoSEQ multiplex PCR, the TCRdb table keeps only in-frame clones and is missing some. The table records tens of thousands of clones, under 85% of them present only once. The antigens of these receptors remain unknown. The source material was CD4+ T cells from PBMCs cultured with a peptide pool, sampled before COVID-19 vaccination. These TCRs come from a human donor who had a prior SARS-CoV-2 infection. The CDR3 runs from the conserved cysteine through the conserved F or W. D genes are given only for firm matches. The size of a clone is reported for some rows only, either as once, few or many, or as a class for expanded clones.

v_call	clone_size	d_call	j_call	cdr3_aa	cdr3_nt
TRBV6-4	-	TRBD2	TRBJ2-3	CASSESSGGTDTQYF	TGTGCCAGCAGTGAATCTAGCGGGGGGACAGATACGCAGTATTTT
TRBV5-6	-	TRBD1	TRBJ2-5	CASSLGGQGRRETQYF	TGTGCCAGCAGCTTGGGAGGACAGGGCAGGAGAGAGACCCAGTACTTC
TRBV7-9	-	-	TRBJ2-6	CASSLWVSGANVLTF	TGTGCCAGCAGCTTATGGGTCTCTGGGGCCAACGTCCTGACTTTC
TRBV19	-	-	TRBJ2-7	CASSTRDTSYEQYF	TGTGCCAGTAGTACCCGGGACACATCCTACGAGCAGTACTTC
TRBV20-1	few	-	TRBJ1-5	CSASMGALSNQPQHF	TGCAGTGCTAGTATGGGGGCCTTAAGCAATCAGCCCCAGCATTTT
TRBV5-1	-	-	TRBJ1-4	CASSLVTGSVGAEKLFF	TGCGCCAGCAGCTTGGTGACAGGTAGTGTAGGGGCGGAAAAACTGTTTTTT
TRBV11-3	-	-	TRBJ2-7	CASSLARSSEQYF	TGTGCCAGCAGCTTAGCCCGGTCGAGCGAGCAGTACTTC
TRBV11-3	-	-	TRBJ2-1	CASSAWTHNEQFF	TGTGCCAGCAGCGCTTGGACCCACAATGAGCAGTTCTTC
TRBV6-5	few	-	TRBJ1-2	CASRPGSHYGYTF	TGTGCCAGCAGGCCGGGTTCGCACTATGGCTACACCTTC
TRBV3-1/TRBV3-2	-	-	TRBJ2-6	CASSPRPSSGANVLTF	TGTGCCAGCAGCCCCCGTCCTAGCTCTGGGGCCAACGTCCTGACTTTC
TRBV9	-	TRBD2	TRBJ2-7	CASSVAAGGNTYEQYF	TGTGCCAGCAGCGTAGCGGCGGGGGGTAATACCTACGAGCAGTACTTC
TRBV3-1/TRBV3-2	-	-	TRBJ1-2	CASSPSGPGGGYGYTF	TGTGCCAGCAGCCCCTCGGGACCGGGCGGCGGCTATGGCTACACCTTC
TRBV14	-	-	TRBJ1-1	CASSGAAGLRAFF	TGTGCCTCCTCGGGGGCCGCCGGCTTGCGGGCTTTCTTT